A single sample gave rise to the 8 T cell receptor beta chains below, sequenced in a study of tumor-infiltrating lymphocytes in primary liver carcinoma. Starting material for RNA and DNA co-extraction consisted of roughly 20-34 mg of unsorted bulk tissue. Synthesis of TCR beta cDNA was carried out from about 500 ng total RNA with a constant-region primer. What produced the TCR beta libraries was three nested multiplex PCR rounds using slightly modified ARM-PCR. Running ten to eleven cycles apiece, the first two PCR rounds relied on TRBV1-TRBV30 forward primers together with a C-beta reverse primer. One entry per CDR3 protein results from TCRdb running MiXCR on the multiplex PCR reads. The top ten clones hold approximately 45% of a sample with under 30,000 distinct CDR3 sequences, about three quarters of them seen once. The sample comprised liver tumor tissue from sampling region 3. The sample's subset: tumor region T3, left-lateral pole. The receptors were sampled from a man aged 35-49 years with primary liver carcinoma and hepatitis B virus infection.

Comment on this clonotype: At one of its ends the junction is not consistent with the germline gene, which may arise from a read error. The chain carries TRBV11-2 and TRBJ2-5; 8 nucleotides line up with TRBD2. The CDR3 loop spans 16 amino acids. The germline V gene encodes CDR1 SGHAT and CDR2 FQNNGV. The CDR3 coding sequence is TGTACCAGCACCCAAACTCCTGGCGGGGGGAAAGGGATCCAGTACTTC. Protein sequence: CTSTQTPGGGKGIQYF.

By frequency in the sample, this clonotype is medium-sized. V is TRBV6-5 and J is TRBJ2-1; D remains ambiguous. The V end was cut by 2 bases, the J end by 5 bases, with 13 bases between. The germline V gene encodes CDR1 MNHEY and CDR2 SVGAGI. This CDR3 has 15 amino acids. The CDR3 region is CASSYGSNFNNEQFF. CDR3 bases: TGTGCCAGCAGTTACGGAAGCAACTTTAACAATGAGCAGTTCTTC.

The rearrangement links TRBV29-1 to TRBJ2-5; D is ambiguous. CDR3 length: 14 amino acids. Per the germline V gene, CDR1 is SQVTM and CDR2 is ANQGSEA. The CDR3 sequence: CSYLHPWGRETQYF. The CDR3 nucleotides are TGCAGTTACCTCCACCCCTGGGGTAGAGAGACCCAGTACTTC.

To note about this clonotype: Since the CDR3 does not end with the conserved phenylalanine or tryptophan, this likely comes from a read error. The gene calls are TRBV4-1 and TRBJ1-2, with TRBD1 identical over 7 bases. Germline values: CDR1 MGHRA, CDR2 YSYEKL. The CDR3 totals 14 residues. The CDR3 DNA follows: TGCGCCACCAGCCAAGAGGACAGGAACTATGGCTACACCTAC. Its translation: CATSQEDRNYGYTY.

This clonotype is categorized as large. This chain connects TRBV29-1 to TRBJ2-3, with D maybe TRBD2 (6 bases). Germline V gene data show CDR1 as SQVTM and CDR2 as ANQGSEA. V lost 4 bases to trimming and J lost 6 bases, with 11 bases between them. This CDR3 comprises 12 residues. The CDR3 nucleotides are TGCAGCGTTGGGCAGGGAGGCGATACGCAGTATTTT. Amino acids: CSVGQGGDTQYF.

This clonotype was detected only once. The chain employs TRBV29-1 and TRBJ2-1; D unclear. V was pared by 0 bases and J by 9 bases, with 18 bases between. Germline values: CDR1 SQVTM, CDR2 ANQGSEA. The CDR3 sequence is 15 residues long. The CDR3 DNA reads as TGCAGCGTTGAAGAGGGTGGGCTAATCGGTTTTGAGCAGTTCTTC. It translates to CSVEEGGLIGFEQFF.

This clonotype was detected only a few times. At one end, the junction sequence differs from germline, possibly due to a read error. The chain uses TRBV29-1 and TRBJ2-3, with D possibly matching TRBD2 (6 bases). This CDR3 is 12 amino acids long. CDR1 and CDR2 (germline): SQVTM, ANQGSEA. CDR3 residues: CIVGQGGDMRYF. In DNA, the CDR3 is TGCATCGTTGGGCAGGGAGGCGATATGCGGTATTTT.

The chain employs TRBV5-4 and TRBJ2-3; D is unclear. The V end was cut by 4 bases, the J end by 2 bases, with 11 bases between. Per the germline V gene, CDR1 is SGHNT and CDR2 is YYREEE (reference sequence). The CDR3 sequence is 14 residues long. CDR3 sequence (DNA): TGTGCCAGCAGCCAGATCCAGGCCACAGATACGCAGTATTTT. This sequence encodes CASSQIQATDTQYF. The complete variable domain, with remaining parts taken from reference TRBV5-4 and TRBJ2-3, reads ETGVTQSPTHLIKTRGQQVTLRCSSQSGHNTVSWYQQALGQGPQFIFQYYREEENGRGNFPPRFSGLQFPNYSSELNVNALELDDSALYLCASSQIQATDTQYFGPGTRLTVL.